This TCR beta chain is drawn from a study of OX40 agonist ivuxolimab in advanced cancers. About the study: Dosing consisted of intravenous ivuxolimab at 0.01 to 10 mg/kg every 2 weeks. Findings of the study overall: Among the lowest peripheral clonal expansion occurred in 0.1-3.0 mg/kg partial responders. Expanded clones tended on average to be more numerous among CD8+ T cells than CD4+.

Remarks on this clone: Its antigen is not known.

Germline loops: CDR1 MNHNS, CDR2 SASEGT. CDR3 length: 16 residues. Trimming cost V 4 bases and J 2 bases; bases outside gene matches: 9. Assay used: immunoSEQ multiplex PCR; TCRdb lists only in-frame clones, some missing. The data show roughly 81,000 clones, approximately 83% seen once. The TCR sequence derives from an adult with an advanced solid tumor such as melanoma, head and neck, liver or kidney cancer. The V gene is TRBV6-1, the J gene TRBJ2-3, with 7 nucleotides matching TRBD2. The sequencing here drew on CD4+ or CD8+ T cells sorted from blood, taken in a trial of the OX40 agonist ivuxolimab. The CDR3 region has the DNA TGTGCCAGCAGTGTAGGAGCGGGACGAAACACAGATACGCAGTATTTT. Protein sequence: CASSVGAGRNTDTQYF.